This passage covers 22 T cell receptor beta chains from one sample sequenced in a study of T cell responses to AZD1222 COVID-19 vaccine. Here immunoSEQ multiplex PCR was the method, and the copy in TCRdb shows in-frame clones only, minus some. The table has approximately 120,000 clones, about nine tenths seen once; the top ten hold roughly 5%. This sample comprised peripheral blood, obtained on day 0 of AZD1222 vaccination. The source of these receptors is an adult in good health.

The CDR3 DNA reads as TGTGCCTGGAGTGGGCTGGCTGCCACAGATACGCAGTATTTT. Translating it yields CAWSGLAATDTQYF. The V gene is TRBV30, the J gene TRBJ2-3; D unresolved. Trimming removed 1 base at V and 2 bases at J, with 10 bases between. The CDR3 spans 14 residues. Germline loops: CDR1 GTSNPN, CDR2 SVGIG (reference sequence).

The chain carries TRBV6-5 and TRBJ2-1; 11 positions agree with TRBD1. CDR3 size: 15 residues. The germline CDR1 and CDR2 sequences are MNHEY and SVGAGI. The trim removed 4 bases at V and 7 bases at J, leaving 6 bases unmatched. CDR3 sequence reads: CASSSGQGAGNEQFF. The CDR3 coding sequence is TGTGCCAGCAGTTCCGGACAGGGGGCTGGTAATGAGCAGTTCTTC.

J is TRBJ2-2 and V is TRBV5-4; 8 positions match TRBD2. The CDR3 is made up of 17 amino acids. Trimming at V came to 2 bases and at J to 1 base, leaving 7 bases not matched to a gene. Germline V gives CDR1 SGHNT, CDR2 YYREEE (reference sequence). The CDR3 bases are TGTGCCAGCAGCTTCGGCCCCAGCGGGAGGAACACCGGGGAGCTGTTTTTT. Its translation: CASSFGPSGRNTGELFF.

The chain employs TRBV3-1 (or the pseudogene TRBV3-2) and TRBJ1-3, with D possibly matching TRBD1 (5 bases). The V end lost 11 bases, the J end lost 0 bases, and 14 bases lay between the germline ends. The CDR3 spans 14 residues. CDR1 and CDR2 from the germline V gene are LGHDT and YNNKEL (reference sequence). The CDR3 coding sequence is TGTGCCTGCGGAGGGGCGAGCTCTGGAAACACCATATATTTT. It yields the protein CACGGASSGNTIYF.

The genes are TRBV4-3 and TRBJ2-1; maybe TRBD1 (6 bases). Trimming stripped 0 bases from V and 0 bases from J, with 12 bases between. This CDR3 is 17 amino acids long. CDR1 LGHNA and CDR2 YSLEER come from the germline V gene. The DNA of the CDR3 is TGCGCCAGCAGCCAAGAGAGTTGGGGGCCCTCCTACAATGAGCAGTTCTTC. Translation gives CASSQESWGPSYNEQFF.

The gene calls are TRBV5-5 and TRBJ2-2; D perhaps matches TRBD1 (6 bases). Germline V gene sequence: CDR1 SGHKS, CDR2 YYEKEE (reference sequence). This CDR3 has 14 residues. Trimming stripped 3 bases from V and 4 bases from J, with 10 bases between. The CDR3 protein is CASSWGRVTGELFF. CDR3 bases: TGTGCCAGCAGCTGGGGGCGGGTCACCGGGGAGCTGTTTTTT.

This sequence joins TRBV2 and TRBJ1-2, with 7 bases identical to TRBD1. This CDR3 comprises 14 residues. Losses at the gene ends were 3 bases for V and 4 bases for J; bases not matched to a gene: 5. Germline CDR1 and CDR2: SNHLY and FYNNEI. This CDR3 is CASSEDRLIYGYTF. The CDR3 DNA reads TGTGCCAGCAGTGAGGACAGGTTGATCTATGGCTACACCTTC.

The chain has TRBV9 and TRBJ2-3; maybe TRBD2 (5 bases). CDR1 and CDR2 (germline): SGDLS, YYNGEE. Trimming cost V 3 bases and J 0 bases, with 8 bases left between them. The CDR3 sequence is 14 residues long. This chain's CDR3 is CASSGRVSTDTQYF. CDR3 sequence (DNA): TGTGCCAGCAGCGGGCGGGTCAGCACAGATACGCAGTATTTT.

This clone was detected once. The genes are TRBV6-4 and TRBJ2-1; D not certain. Trimming left V 4 bases short and J 4 bases short, with 11 bases between. CDR1 is MRHNA and CDR2 is SNTAGT in the germline V gene. The CDR3 loop spans 14 amino acids. This chain's CDR3 is CASSVTPFYNEQFF. In DNA, the CDR3 is TGTGCCAGCAGTGTGACTCCCTTTTACAATGAGCAGTTCTTC.

The V call is TRBV6-1, the J call TRBJ2-4; 9 bases map to TRBD2. Germline CDR1 and CDR2: MNHNS and SASEGT. CDR3 size: 17 residues. Germline trimming cut 2 bases from V and 8 bases from J; bases unmatched to any gene: 13. CDR3 loop: CASSEWGRERGDHIQYF. In DNA, the CDR3 is TGTGCCAGCAGTGAATGGGGTAGGGAGCGGGGGGATCACATTCAGTACTTC.

This sequence joins TRBV5-4 and TRBJ2-3; D is unresolved. CDR3 size: 13 residues. The germline V gene has CDR1 SGHNT and CDR2 YYREEE (reference sequence). V was pared by 5 bases and J by 3 bases, with 10 bases between. The CDR3 reads CASREDQTDTQYF. The DNA for the CDR3 is TGTGCCAGCAGAGAGGACCAGACAGATACGCAGTATTTT.

The chain joins TRBV6-6 to TRBJ1-2, with unresolved D. V lost 6 bases and J lost 4, with 12 bases in between. The CDR3 has 13 residues. CDR1 is MNHNY, CDR2 SVGAGI, per germline (reference sequence). The CDR3: CASRFIGLYGYTF. The DNA of the CDR3 is TGTGCCAGCAGGTTTATCGGTCTCTATGGCTACACCTTC.

This chain joins TRBV5-4 and TRBJ2-3; possible D gene TRBD2, 7 bases. Trimming removed 4 bases from V and 2 bases from J, with 20 bases in between. This CDR3 contains 17 residues. The germline V gene encodes CDR1 SGHNT and CDR2 YYREEE (reference sequence). Here the CDR3 reads CASSPPRTAGATDTQYF. Written as DNA, the CDR3 is TGTGCCAGCAGCCCGCCCCGGACGGCGGGGGCCACAGATACGCAGTATTTT.

The sample holds one count of this clone. The CDR3 DNA reads as TGCGCCAGCAGCCAGAAAAGGACAGGGAGAACTGAAGCTTTCTTT. Its protein is CASSQKRTGRTEAFF. This rearrangement joins TRBV4-1 to TRBJ1-1; 8 nucleotides line up with TRBD1. J lost 5 bases, V lost 3 bases, and 8 bases had no gene match. Germline V gene lookup returns CDR1 MGHRA and CDR2 YSYEKL. CDR3 size: 15 residues.

This clone came up a few times. V usage is TRBV11-2 and J usage is TRBJ1-4; D is unclear. V shed 1 base and J shed 7 bases, with 7 bases lying between them. Germline V gene data show CDR1 as SGHAT and CDR2 as FQNNGV. The CDR3 runs 13 residues. The DNA of the CDR3 is TGTGCCAGCAGCTTAGTTTCTGGTGAAAAACTGTTTTTT. It encodes CASSLVSGEKLFF. The full variable domain, with the rest looked up from reference TRBV11-2 and TRBJ1-4, is EAGVAQSPRYKIIEKRQSVAFWCNPISGHATLYWYQQILGQGPKLLIQFQNNGVVDDSQLPKDRFSAERLKGVDSTLKIQPAKLEDSAVYLCASSLVSGEKLFFGSGTQLSVL.

The chain recombines TRBV6-2 or TRBV6-3 with TRBJ1-1, with 7 bases lining up with TRBD1. Germline CDR1 is MNHEY and CDR2 is SVGEGT. CDR3 length: 16 residues. J gave up 1 base and V 7 bases, and 12 bases lay outside the gene matches. The CDR3 DNA is TGTGCCAGCACCCCTATTGGGGACAGTCGGAACACTGAAGCTTTCTTT. Translation gives CASTPIGDSRNTEAFF.

This chain uses TRBV6-2 or TRBV6-3 with TRBJ1-2; 8 positions match TRBD1. This CDR3 spans 13 amino acids. The V and J ends lost 4 bases and 7 bases, in that order; junction bases with no gene match: 5. Germline values: CDR1 MNHEY, CDR2 SVGEGT. The CDR3 here is CASSSTGAAGYTF. In DNA form, the CDR3 reads TGTGCCAGCAGTTCGACAGGGGCGGCTGGCTACACCTTC.

This chain uses TRBV6-2 or TRBV6-3 with TRBJ2-7; 10 positions match TRBD2. The CDR3 is 14 amino acids. After removal of 4 bases from V and 5 bases from J, the junction contained 5 bases not matched to a gene. Per the germline V gene, CDR1 is MNHEY and CDR2 is SVGEGT. As DNA, the CDR3 is TGTGCCAGCAGTTCGTCTAGCGGGAGCAACGAGCAGTACTTC. This codes for CASSSSSGSNEQYF.

The chain has TRBV2 and TRBJ1-6; a weak D match, TRBD1 (6 bases). The CDR3 has 16 residues. Trimming shortened V by 5 bases and J by 9 bases, and 20 bases separated the two germline ends. The V gene's germline CDR1 is SNHLY and CDR2 FYNNEI. Here the CDR3 reads CASSLRGHLDPSPLHF. CDR3 nucleotide sequence: TGTGCCAGCAGTCTTCGGGGGCACCTGGACCCTTCACCCCTCCACTTT.

The chain links TRBV2 to TRBJ2-5; D may be TRBD1 (6 bases). V was shortened by 5 bases and J by 3 bases, with 10 bases between the two germline ends. This CDR3 is built from 13 residues. Germline assignment: CDR1 SNHLY and CDR2 FYNNEI. The chain's CDR3 is CASSTDSEETQYF. CDR3 sequence (DNA): TGTGCCAGCAGTACGGACAGCGAAGAGACCCAGTACTTC.

The chain joins TRBV7-2 to TRBJ1-6, with D hard to call. Trimming stripped 5 bases from V and 7 bases from J, with 21 bases between. CDR1 and CDR2 from the germline V gene are SGHTA and FQGNSA. The CDR3 spans 17 residues. The CDR3 nucleotides are TGTGCCAGCAGCACCCCCTCCGGGATTCGGAGGAATTCACCCCTCCACTTT. Translated: CASSTPSGIRRNSPLHF.

This chain uses TRBV30 with TRBJ2-7; maybe TRBD2 (5 bases). The CDR3 extends over 12 amino acids. Deletions cut 2 bases from V and 2 bases from J, with 7 bases between. Per the germline V gene, CDR1 is GTSNPN and CDR2 is SVGIG (reference sequence). The CDR3 is CAWSLEAYEQYF. DNA of the CDR3: TGTGCCTGGAGTCTGGAGGCCTACGAGCAGTACTTC. The full variable domain, in which reference TRBV30 and TRBJ2-7 provide the parts outside the CDR3, is SQTIHQWPATLVQPVGSPLSLECTVEGTSNPNLYWYRQAAGRGLQLLFYSVGIGQISSEVPQNLSASRPQDRQFILSSKKLLLSDSGFYLCAWSLEAYEQYFGPGTRLTVT.